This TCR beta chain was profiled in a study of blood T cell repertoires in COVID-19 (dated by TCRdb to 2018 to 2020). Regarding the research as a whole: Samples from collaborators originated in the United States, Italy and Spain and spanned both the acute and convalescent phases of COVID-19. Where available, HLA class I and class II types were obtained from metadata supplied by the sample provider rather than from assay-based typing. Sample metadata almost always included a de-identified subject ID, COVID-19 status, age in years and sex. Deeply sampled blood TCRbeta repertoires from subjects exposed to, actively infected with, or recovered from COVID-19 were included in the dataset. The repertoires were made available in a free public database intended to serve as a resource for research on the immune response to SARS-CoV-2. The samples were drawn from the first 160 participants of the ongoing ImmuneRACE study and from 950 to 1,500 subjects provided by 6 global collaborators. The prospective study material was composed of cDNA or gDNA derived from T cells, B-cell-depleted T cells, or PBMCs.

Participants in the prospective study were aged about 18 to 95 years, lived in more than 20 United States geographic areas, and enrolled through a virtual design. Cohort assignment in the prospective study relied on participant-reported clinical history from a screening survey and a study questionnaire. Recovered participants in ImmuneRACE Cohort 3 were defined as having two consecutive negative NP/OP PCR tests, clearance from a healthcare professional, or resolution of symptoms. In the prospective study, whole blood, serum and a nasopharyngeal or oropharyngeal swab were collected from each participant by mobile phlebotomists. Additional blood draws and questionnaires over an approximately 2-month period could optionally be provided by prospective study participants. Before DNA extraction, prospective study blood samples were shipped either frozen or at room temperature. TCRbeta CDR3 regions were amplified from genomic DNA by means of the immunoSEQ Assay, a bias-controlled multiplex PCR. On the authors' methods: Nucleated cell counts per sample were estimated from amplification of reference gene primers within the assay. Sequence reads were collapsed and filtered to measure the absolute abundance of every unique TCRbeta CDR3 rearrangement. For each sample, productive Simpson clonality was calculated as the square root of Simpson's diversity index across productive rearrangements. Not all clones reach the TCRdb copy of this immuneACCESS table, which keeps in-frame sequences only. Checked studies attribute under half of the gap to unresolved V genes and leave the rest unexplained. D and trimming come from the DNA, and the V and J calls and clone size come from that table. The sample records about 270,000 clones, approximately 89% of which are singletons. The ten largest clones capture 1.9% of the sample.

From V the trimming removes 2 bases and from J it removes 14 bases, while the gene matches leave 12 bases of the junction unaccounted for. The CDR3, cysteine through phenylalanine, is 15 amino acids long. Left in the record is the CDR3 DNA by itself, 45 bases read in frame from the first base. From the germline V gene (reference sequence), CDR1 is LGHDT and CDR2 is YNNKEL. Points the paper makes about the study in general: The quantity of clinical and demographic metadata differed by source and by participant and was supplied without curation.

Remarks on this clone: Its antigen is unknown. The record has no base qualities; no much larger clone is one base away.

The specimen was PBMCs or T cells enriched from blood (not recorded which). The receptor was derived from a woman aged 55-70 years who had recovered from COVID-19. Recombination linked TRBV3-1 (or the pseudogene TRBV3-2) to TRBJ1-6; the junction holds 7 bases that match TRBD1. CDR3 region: CASSQSTGAPSTLHF. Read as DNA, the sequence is TGTGCCAGCAGCCAAAGTACAGGGGCCCCTTCGACCCTCCACTTT.